The 20 T cell receptor beta chains given below trace back to one sample, sequenced in a study of technical replicates of blood from a handful of donors (dated by TCRdb to the late 2010s). Library preparation was by the immunoSEQ multiplex PCR assay. TCRdb took over this immuneACCESS table, retaining in-frame rearrangements with V and J assigned. Such tables are incomplete; in checked studies, under half of the missing clones stem from an unresolved V gene, and the remainder is unexplained. The sample table lists about 88,000 clones, over 90% of them with a count of one. About 0.26% of the sample is taken by the ten largest. Sequences were obtained from T cells isolated from PBMCs. The receptors come from a human donor in good health.

This chain uses TRBV5-1 with TRBJ1-1; 9 bases fit TRBD1. Germline CDR1 SGHRS, CDR2 YFSETQ. The CDR3 contains 16 residues. V shed 3 bases and J 5 bases; nucleotides not matched to a gene: 11. CDR3 protein: CASSSHYRDRVTEAFF. The DNA for the CDR3 is TGCGCCAGCAGCTCCCACTACCGGGACAGGGTTACTGAAGCTTTCTTT.

V usage is TRBV6-4 and J usage is TRBJ2-1; tentatively, D is TRBD2 (6 bases). CDR1 is MRHNA, CDR2 SNTAGT, per germline. V lost 4 bases, J lost 2 bases, and 24 bases lay in between. The CDR3 has 19 amino acids. The CDR3 sequence is CASSAGVPRAEGTYNEQFF. In nucleotides, the CDR3 is TGTGCCAGCAGTGCAGGAGTCCCCAGGGCGGAGGGGACCTACAATGAGCAGTTCTTC.

V usage is TRBV7-9 and J usage is TRBJ2-2; maybe TRBD2 (5 bases). In germline, CDR1 is SEHNR, CDR2 FQNEAQ (reference sequence). Trimming shortened V by 0 bases and J by 3 bases, and 8 bases separated the two germline ends. This CDR3 has 15 amino acids. CDR3 protein: CASSLAGGHTGELFF. DNA of the CDR3: TGTGCCAGCAGCTTAGCGGGCGGGCACACCGGGGAGCTGTTTTTT. The full variable domain, its missing parts supplied by reference TRBV7-9 and TRBJ2-2, is DTGVSQNPRHKITKRGQNVTFRCDPISEHNRLYWYRQTLGQGPEFLTYFQNEAQLEKSRLLSDRFSAERPKGSFSTLEIQRTEQGDSAMYLCASSLAGGHTGELFFGEGSRLTVL.

Worth noting for this clone: Other DNA sequences within the sample encode an identical CDR3. This chain joins TRBV5-1 and TRBJ2-7; possible D gene TRBD2, 7 bases. The V gene lost 6 bases and the J gene lost 0 bases, with 10 bases spanning the gap. The CDR3 is made up of 13 amino acids. Germline V CDR1 and CDR2: SGHRS, YFSETQ. The CDR3 region has the DNA TGCGCCAGCAACAGGGACTACTCCTACGAGCAGTACTTC. Its protein is CASNRDYSYEQYF.

The chain combines TRBV4-1 with TRBJ1-5; D may be TRBD1 (6 bases). Germline V gene lookup returns CDR1 MGHRA and CDR2 YSYEKL. The CDR3 has 20 amino acids. The V end was cut by 3 bases, the J end by 6 bases, with 30 bases between. The CDR3, as DNA: TGCGCCAGCAGCCATAAGATAGGGGACAATTGGTTGGATAAGAGTCAGCCCCAGCATTTT. This translates into CASSHKIGDNWLDKSQPQHF.

The gene calls are TRBV7-2 and TRBJ1-2; perhaps TRBD1 as D (5 bases). Trimming shortened V by 1 base and J by 3 bases, and 9 bases separated the two germline ends. The CDR3 covers 14 residues. Germline-derived CDR1 and CDR2 are SGHTA and FQGNSA. This CDR3 reads CASSLDPTDYGYTF. The CDR3 DNA follows: TGTGCCAGCAGCTTAGACCCGACAGACTATGGCTACACCTTC.

This rearrangement joins TRBV7-2 to TRBJ2-5, with a weak D call TRBD1 (6 bases). The CDR3 is 19 residues long. Per the germline V gene, CDR1 is SGHTA and CDR2 is FQGNSA. V dropped 1 base and J dropped 0 bases, with 21 bases sitting between them. CDR3 residues: CASSLGVQGFFKYQETQYF. CDR3 nucleotide sequence: TGTGCCAGCAGCTTAGGGGTTCAGGGGTTTTTTAAGTACCAAGAGACCCAGTACTTC.

V usage is TRBV28 and J usage is TRBJ2-2; 7 nucleotides match TRBD2. The germline CDR1 and CDR2 sequences are MDHEN and SYDVKM. CDR3 size: 16 residues. V trimming: 2 bases; J trimming: 1 base; junction bases outside the gene matches: 4. The CDR3 bases are TGTGCCAGCAGTTTACCATCTAGCGGGAACACCGGGGAGCTGTTTTTT. This encodes CASSLPSSGNTGELFF.

The chain couples TRBV11-3 to TRBJ1-4, with D uncertain. V lost 1 base and J 7 bases, leaving 10 bases between the germline ends. Germline V gives CDR1 SGHNT, CDR2 YENEEA. The CDR3 runs 14 residues. CDR3 sequence: CASSLGARGEKLFF. In nucleotides, the CDR3 is TGTGCCAGCAGCTTAGGGGCTCGGGGTGAAAAACTGTTTTTT.

The chain links TRBV4-1 to TRBJ1-2, with 9 bases fitting TRBD1. The CDR3 is made up of 17 amino acids. Germline CDR1 is MGHRA and CDR2 is YSYEKL. V dropped 4 bases and J dropped 4; count of bases not matched to a gene: 13. The CDR3 nucleotides are TGCGCCAGCAGCCGGCGGGACAGGGTCTTGTCGGGCTATGGCTACACCTTC. Translated, it gives CASSRRDRVLSGYGYTF.

This clone was recorded only once. V gene TRBV6-6 combines with J gene TRBJ2-3; D is unresolved. Per the germline V gene, CDR1 is MNHNY and CDR2 is SVGAGI (reference sequence). V shed 9 bases and J shed 4 bases, with 5 bases lying between them. The CDR3 has 10 amino acids. CDR3 in amino acids: CASSADTQYF. The CDR3 nucleotides are TGTGCCAGTTCGGCAGATACGCAGTATTTT.

This clone came up once. The chain combines TRBV14 with TRBJ2-3; 7 nucleotides line up with TRBD2. CDR3 length equals 18 residues. V lost 0 bases, J lost 2 bases, and 11 bases stayed unmatched. In germline, CDR1 is SGHDN, CDR2 FVKESK. The CDR3 DNA sequence: TGTGCCAGCAGCCAAGAAAGGGCGTCCGGGGGGTACACAGATACGCAGTATTTT. Its translation is CASSQERASGGYTDTQYF.

The chain links TRBV28 to TRBJ2-7; 7 positions match TRBD1. The J segment lost 1 base and the V segment lost 3 bases, leaving 0 bases of the junction unmatched. This CDR3 region has 13 residues. The germline CDR1 and CDR2 sequences are MDHEN and SYDVKM. The DNA for the CDR3 is TGTGCCAGCAGTTTGGGACAGTCCTACGAGCAGTACTTC. Translation: CASSLGQSYEQYF.

The V gene is TRBV30, the J gene TRBJ1-3, with TRBD1 as a possible D gene (5 bases). Germline lookup yields CDR1 GTSNPN and CDR2 SVGIG (reference sequence). The CDR3 covers 13 residues. The ends were cut back, 1 base at V and 2 bases at J, with 6 bases in the middle. The CDR3 bases are TGTGCCTGGAGTGAGGGGACTGGAAACACCATATATTTT. It encodes CAWSEGTGNTIYF.

This rearrangement joins TRBV9 to TRBJ2-2, with D unresolved. V was pared by 0 bases and J by 7 bases, with 4 bases between. In germline, CDR1 is SGDLS, CDR2 YYNGEE. The CDR3 covers 12 residues. The CDR3: CASSVVNGELFF. The DNA of the CDR3 is TGTGCCAGCAGCGTAGTTAACGGGGAGCTGTTTTTT.

This sequence joins TRBV9 and TRBJ1-4; TRBD1 might be the D (6 bases). The V end lost 4 bases, the J end lost 1 base, and 8 bases lay between the germline ends. The germline CDR1 and CDR2 sequences are SGDLS and YYNGEE. CDR3 length: 14 amino acids. The CDR3 spells CASSPQGTNEKLFF. The CDR3 DNA sequence: TGTGCCAGCAGCCCACAGGGAACTAATGAAAAACTGTTTTTT.

The CDR3 here is CASRRATGDLEQYF. In DNA, the CDR3 is TGTGCCAGCAGGAGAGCTACAGGGGACCTCGAGCAGTACTTC. The J gene is TRBJ2-7, the V gene TRBV6-1; 7 bases are a match to TRBD1. This CDR3 contains 14 residues. The germline CDR1 and CDR2 sequences are MNHNS and SASEGT. The J segment lost 6 bases and the V segment lost 6 bases, leaving 11 bases of the junction unmatched.

This chain uses TRBV5-5 with TRBJ2-7, with 8 bases that match TRBD2. CDR1 is SGHKS and CDR2 is YYEKEE in the germline V gene (reference sequence). The CDR3 spans 13 residues. V was clipped by 1 base and J by 5 bases; unmatched bases: 2. The DNA of the CDR3 is TGTGCCAGCAGCTTGCCGGGGGGGAACGAGCAGTACTTC. Its translation is CASSLPGGNEQYF.

The rearrangement uses TRBV27 and TRBJ1-1; a possible D gene is TRBD1 (6 bases). Germline assignment: CDR1 MNHEY and CDR2 SMNVEV (reference sequence). The V and J ends lost 0 bases and 1 base respectively, with 12 bases between them. CDR3 length: 16 residues. The CDR3 DNA is TGTGCCAGCAGTTTATCTTTCCGGGGGGCGAACACTGAAGCTTTCTTT. Protein product: CASSLSFRGANTEAFF.

The chain carries TRBV28 and TRBJ1-5, with no clear D. The CDR3 sequence is 14 residues long. V was shortened by 3 bases and J by 4 bases, with 10 bases between the two germline ends. Germline CDR1 MDHEN, CDR2 SYDVKM. The CDR3 bases are TGTGCCAGCAGTTTTCTTGTCGGGAATCAGCCCCAGCATTTT. Its protein product is CASSFLVGNQPQHF.